What follows describes a single TCR beta chain. V dropped 5 bases and J dropped 5 bases, with 15 bases sitting between them. The germline V gene encodes CDR1 SGHTA and CDR2 FQGNSA. The CDR3 contains 14 residues. The source of the sample is a study of control samples from healthy donors and cancer patients. TCRdb's copy holds only in-frame clones and misses some; the assay was immunoSEQ multiplex PCR. The sample lists just under 80,000 clones, 80% to 90% occurring once. The receptor comes from a woman aged 55-75 years with head and neck cancer. The source material was PBMCs. The J gene is TRBJ2-5, the V gene TRBV7-2, with D perhaps assigned TRBD1 or TRBD2 (6 bases each). The CDR3 is CASSTVGGSETQYF. CDR3 in DNA: TGTGCCAGCAGCACAGTGGGGGGCAGCGAGACCCAGTACTTC.